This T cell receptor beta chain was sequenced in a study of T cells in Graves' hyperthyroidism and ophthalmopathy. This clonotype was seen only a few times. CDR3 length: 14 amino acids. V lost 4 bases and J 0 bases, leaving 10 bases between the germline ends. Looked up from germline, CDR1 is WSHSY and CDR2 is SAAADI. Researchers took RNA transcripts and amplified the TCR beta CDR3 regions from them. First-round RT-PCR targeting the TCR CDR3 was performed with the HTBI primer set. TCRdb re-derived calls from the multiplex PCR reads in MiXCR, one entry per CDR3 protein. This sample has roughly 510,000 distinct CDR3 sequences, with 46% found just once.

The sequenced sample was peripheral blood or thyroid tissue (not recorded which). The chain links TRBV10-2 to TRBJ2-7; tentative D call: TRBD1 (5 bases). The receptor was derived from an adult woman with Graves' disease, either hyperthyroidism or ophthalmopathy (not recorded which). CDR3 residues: CASSVTDISYEQYF. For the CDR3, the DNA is TGCGCCAGCAGTGTAACGGACATCTCCTACGAGCAGTACTTC.